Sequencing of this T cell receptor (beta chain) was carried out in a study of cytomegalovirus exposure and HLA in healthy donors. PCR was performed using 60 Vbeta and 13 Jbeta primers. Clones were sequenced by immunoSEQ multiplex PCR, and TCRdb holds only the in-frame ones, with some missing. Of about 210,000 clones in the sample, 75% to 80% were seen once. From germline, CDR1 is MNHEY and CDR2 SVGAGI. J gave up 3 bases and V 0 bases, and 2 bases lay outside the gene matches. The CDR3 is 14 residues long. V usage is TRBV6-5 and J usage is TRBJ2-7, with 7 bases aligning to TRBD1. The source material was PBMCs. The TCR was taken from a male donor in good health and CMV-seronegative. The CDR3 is CASSYSGTVYEQYF. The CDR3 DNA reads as TGTGCCAGCAGTTACTCCGGGACAGTCTACGAGCAGTACTTC.